A single sample is the source of the 10 T cell receptor beta chains below, sequenced in a study of OX40 agonist ivuxolimab in advanced cancers. Using immunoSEQ multiplex PCR, the repertoire was profiled, and TCRdb retains in-frame clones only, with some absent. The sample has some 72,000 clones, approximately 92% seen once. The source was CD4+ or CD8+ T cells sorted from blood, collected in a trial of the OX40 agonist ivuxolimab. The receptor source for this set is an adult with an advanced solid tumor such as melanoma, head and neck, liver or kidney cancer.

The rearrangement joins TRBV11-2 to TRBJ2-1, with 7 nucleotides matching TRBD2. The V gene end was trimmed by 4 bases and the J gene end by 4 bases; junction bases not matched to a gene: 4. The CDR3 is 14 residues long. CDR1 and CDR2 (germline): SGHAT, FQNNGV. CDR3 region: CASSSSLAYNEQFF. The CDR3 DNA follows: TGTGCCAGCAGCTCGTCACTAGCGTACAATGAGCAGTTCTTC. Full variable domain (remainder filled in from reference TRBV11-2 and TRBJ2-1): EAGVAQSPRYKIIEKRQSVAFWCNPISGHATLYWYQQILGQGPKLLIQFQNNGVVDDSQLPKDRFSAERLKGVDSTLKIQPAKLEDSAVYLCASSSSLAYNEQFFGPGTRLTVL.

The V gene is TRBV27, the J gene TRBJ2-7; D ambiguous. This CDR3 is 15 amino acids long. The ends were cut back, 0 bases at V and 4 bases at J, with 13 bases in the middle. Germline V gene sequence: CDR1 MNHEY, CDR2 SMNVEV (reference sequence). The CDR3 DNA sequence: TGTGCCAGCAGTTTATCGACTTCCCGAAATTACGAGCAGTACTTC. This sequence encodes CASSLSTSRNYEQYF.

J is TRBJ2-3 and V is TRBV7-3; 8 bases are a match to TRBD1. This CDR3 is 15 amino acids long. V trimming: 5 bases; J trimming: 5 bases; junction bases outside the gene matches: 9. CDR1 is SGHTA and CDR2 is FQGTGA in the germline V gene. In DNA, the CDR3 is TGTGCCAGCAGCCTTACCAGGACAGGGAAAGATACGCAGTATTTT. It encodes CASSLTRTGKDTQYF.

V gene TRBV7-2 combines with J gene TRBJ2-7, with TRBD2 matching 8 bases. J gave up 7 bases and V 1 base, and 9 bases lay outside the gene matches. Germline loops: CDR1 SGHTA, CDR2 FQGNSA. The CDR3 runs to 15 residues. CDR3: CASSLEAGGPGEQYF. The CDR3 DNA follows: TGTGCCAGCAGCTTAGAGGCGGGAGGCCCAGGGGAGCAGTACTTC.

This chain uses TRBV4-3 with TRBJ1-2; 7 bases match TRBD1. The trim removed 3 bases at V and 0 bases at J, leaving 7 bases unmatched. The CDR3 contains 16 residues. Looked up from germline, CDR1 is LGHNA and CDR2 is YSLEER. CDR3 protein: CASSHPGQQANYGYTF. The CDR3, as DNA: TGCGCCAGCAGCCATCCGGGACAGCAAGCTAACTATGGCTACACCTTC.

CDR3 coding DNA: TGTGCCAGCAGCTCCAAAGAGATGAACACTGAAGCTTTCTTT. Encoded protein: CASSSKEMNTEAFF. J is TRBJ1-1 and V is TRBV7-6; D is undetermined. Germline V gives CDR1 SGHVS, CDR2 FNYEAQ. This CDR3 is built from 14 residues. Trimming pared 4 bases from V and 0 bases from J, leaving 9 bases between.

The chain is built from TRBV7-9 and TRBJ1-5, with 8 nucleotides matching TRBD1. This CDR3 spans 16 amino acids. The germline gives CDR1 SEHNR, CDR2 FQNEAQ (reference sequence). V lost 5 bases and J lost 3; bases outside the gene matches: 9. The CDR3 region is CASSPGTGGFNQPQHF. As DNA, the CDR3 is TGTGCCAGCAGCCCCGGGACAGGTGGCTTCAATCAGCCCCAGCATTTT.

The chain links TRBV5-6 to TRBJ2-3; 8 bases line up with TRBD2. Germline CDR1 is SGHDT and CDR2 is YYEEEE. This CDR3 is 16 amino acids long. V lost 0 bases, J lost 1 base, and 4 bases stayed unmatched. Written as DNA, the CDR3 is TGTGCCAGCAGCTTGGGACTAGCGTGGGGCACAGATACGCAGTATTTT. Translation gives CASSLGLAWGTDTQYF.

This chain joins TRBV27 and TRBJ2-2; D gene uncertain. CDR1 and CDR2 (germline): MNHEY, SMNVEV (reference sequence). The CDR3 is made up of 16 amino acids. Trimming cost V 6 bases and J 3 bases, with 17 bases left between them. The CDR3, as DNA: TGTGCCAGCAGCCCCCACGGCGGTGGGGACACCGGGGAGCTGTTTTTT. Translated, it gives CASSPHGGGDTGELFF.

This chain uses TRBV11-3 with TRBJ2-1; 10 bases map to TRBD2. The trim removed 5 bases at V and 8 bases at J, leaving 9 bases unmatched. Germline V gene sequence: CDR1 SGHNT, CDR2 YENEEA. The CDR3 has 15 residues. The CDR3 is CASSTSGRAGDEQFF. The DNA for the CDR3 is TGTGCCAGCAGCACCAGCGGGAGGGCTGGGGATGAGCAGTTCTTC.